Sequencing of this T cell receptor (beta chain) was carried out in a study of blood T cells in healthy people across ages. The authors ran a second PCR of about 6 to 11 cycles using a sample-barcoded 5' primer and a J-beta primer mix. TCRdb passed the 5' RACE reads through MiXCR, listing each CDR3 protein once. Here the sample spans about 1.8 million distinct CDR3 sequences, around 50% being singletons. The CDR3 has 17 amino acids. Germline V lookup: CDR1 LNHNV, CDR2 YYDKDF (reference sequence). Trimming pared 5 bases from V and 0 bases from J, leaving 18 bases between. This clonotype has only a few counts. The antigen remains unidentified. Study findings and constraints: Estimates based on one million T cells were treated as lower bounds.

V usage is TRBV15 and J usage is TRBJ2-3; D might be TRBD2 (5 bases). The sample consisted of blood. The source of this sequence is a woman between 35 and 50 years old in good health. CDR3 region: CATSREGVSTSTDTQYF. The CDR3 DNA follows: TGTGCCACCAGCCGTGAGGGCGTAAGCACTAGCACAGATACGCAGTATTTT.